The present T cell receptor beta chain was sequenced within a study of regulatory T cells in long-lasting Graves disease. This clonotype was observed many times. Arm-PCR of CDR3 regions and iRepertoire HTBI primers were the basis on which TCR beta libraries were built. TCRdb independently ran MiXCR on the multiplex PCR reads; one entry per CDR3 protein. The data show 300,000 to 400,000 distinct CDR3 sequences, roughly 15% seen once. Time point of the sample: newly diagnosed GD, antithyroid drugs for less than 3 months. Following extraction of RNA from PBMCs, that RNA was used to make the TCR library. This receptor was taken from a female donor with Graves disease. Material: peripheral blood mononuclear cells (PBMCs), obtained at new diagnosis, from a patient treated with antithyroid drugs.

The CDR3 loop reads CASSTDRGNQPQHF. CDR3 coding DNA: TGTGCCAGCTCAACGGACAGGGGCAATCAGCCCCAGCATTTT. The V and J genes are TRBV28 and TRBJ1-5, with 8 bases that match TRBD1. The V gene's germline CDR1 is MDHEN and CDR2 SYDVKM. The ends lost 8 bases at V and 2 bases at J; junction bases unmatched: 5. This CDR3 region has 14 residues.